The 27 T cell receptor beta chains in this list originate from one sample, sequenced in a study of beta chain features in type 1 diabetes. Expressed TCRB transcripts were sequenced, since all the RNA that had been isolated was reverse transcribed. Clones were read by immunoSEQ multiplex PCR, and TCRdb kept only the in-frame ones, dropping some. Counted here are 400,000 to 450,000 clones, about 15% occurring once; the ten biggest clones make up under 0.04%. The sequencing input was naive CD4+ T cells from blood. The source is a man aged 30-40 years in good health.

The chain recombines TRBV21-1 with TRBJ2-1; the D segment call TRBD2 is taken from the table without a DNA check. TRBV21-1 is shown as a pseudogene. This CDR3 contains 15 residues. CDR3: CASTTSGRSLGEQFF. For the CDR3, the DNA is TGTGCCAGCACAACTAGCGGGAGGTCCCTGGGTGAGCAGTTCTTC.

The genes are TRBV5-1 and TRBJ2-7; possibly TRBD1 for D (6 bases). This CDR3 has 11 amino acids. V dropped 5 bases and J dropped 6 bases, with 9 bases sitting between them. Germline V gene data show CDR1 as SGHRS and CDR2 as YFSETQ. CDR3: CASRQGGEQYF. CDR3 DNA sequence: TGCGCCAGCAGACAGGGTGGCGAGCAGTACTTC.

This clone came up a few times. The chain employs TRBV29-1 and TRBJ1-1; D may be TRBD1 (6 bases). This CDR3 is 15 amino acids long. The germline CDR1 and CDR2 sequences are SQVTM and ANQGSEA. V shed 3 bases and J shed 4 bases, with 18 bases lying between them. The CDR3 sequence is CSVDGQRVVGTEAFF. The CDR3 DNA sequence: TGCAGCGTTGACGGACAGAGGGTGGTAGGCACTGAAGCTTTCTTT.

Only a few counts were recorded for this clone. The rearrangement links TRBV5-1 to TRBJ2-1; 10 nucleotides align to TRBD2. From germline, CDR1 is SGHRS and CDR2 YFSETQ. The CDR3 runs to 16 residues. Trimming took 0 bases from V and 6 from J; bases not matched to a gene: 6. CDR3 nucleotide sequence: TGCGCCAGCAGCTTGGTGGTGGGACTAGCGTCCAATGAGCAGTTCTTC. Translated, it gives CASSLVVGLASNEQFF.

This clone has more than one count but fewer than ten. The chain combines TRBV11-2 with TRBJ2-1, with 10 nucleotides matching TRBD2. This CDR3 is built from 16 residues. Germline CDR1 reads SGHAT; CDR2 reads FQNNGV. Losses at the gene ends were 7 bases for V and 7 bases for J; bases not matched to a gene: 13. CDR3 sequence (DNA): TGTGCCAGCACCTTTAGTGAAGCGGGGGGGACGAATGAGCAGTTCTTC. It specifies CASTFSEAGGTNEQFF.

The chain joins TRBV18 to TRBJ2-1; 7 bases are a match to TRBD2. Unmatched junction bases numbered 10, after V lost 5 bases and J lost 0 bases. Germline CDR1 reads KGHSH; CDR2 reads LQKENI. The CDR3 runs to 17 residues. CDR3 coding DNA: TGTGCCAGCTCATCGATCTTTACTAGCGACTCCTACAATGAGCAGTTCTTC. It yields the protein CASSSIFTSDSYNEQFF.

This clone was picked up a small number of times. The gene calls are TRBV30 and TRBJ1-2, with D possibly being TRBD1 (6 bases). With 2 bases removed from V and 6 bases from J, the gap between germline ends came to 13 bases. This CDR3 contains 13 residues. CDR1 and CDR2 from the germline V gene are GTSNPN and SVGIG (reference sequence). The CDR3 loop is CAWSTGTGDGYTF. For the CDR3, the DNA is TGTGCCTGGAGTACAGGGACGGGAGATGGCTACACCTTC. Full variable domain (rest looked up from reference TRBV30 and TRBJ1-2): SQTIHQWPATLVQPVGSPLSLECTVEGTSNPNLYWYRQAAGRGLQLLFYSVGIGQISSEVPQNLSASRPQDRQFILSSKKLLLSDSGFYLCAWSTGTGDGYTFGSGTRLTVV.

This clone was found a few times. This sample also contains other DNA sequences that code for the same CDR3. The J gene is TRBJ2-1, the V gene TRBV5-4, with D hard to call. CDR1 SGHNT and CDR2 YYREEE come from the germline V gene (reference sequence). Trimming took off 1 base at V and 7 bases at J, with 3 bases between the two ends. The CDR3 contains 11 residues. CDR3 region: CASSLRNEQFF. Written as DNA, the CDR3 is TGTGCCAGCAGCTTGCGGAATGAGCAGTTCTTC.

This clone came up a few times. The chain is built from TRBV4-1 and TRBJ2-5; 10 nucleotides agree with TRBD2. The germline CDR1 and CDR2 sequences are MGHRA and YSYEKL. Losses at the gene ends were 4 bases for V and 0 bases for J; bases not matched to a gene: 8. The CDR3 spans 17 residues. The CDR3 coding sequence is TGCGCCAGCAGCCGACAGAGCGGGGGGGTGTACCAAGAGACCCAGTACTTC. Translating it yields CASSRQSGGVYQETQYF.

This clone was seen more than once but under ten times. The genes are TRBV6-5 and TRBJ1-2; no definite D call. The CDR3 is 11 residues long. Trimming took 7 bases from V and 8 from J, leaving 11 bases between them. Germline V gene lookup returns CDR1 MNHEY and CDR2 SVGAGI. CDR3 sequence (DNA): TGTGCCAGCAACGGAGTCCGGGGCTACACCTTC. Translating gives CASNGVRGYTF.

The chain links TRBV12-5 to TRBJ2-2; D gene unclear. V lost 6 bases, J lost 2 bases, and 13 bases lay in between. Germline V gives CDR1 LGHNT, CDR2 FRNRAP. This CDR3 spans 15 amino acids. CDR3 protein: CASGQFQSNTGELFF. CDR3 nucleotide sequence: TGTGCTAGTGGACAGTTTCAATCAAACACCGGGGAGCTGTTTTTT.

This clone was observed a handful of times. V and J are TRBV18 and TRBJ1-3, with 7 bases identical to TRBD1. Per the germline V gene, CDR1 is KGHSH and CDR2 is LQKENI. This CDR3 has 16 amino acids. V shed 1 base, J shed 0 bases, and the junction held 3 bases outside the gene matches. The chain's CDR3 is CASSPLQGTSGNTIYF. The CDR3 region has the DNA TGTGCCAGCTCACCACTACAGGGGACCTCTGGAAACACCATATATTTT.

The CDR3 coding sequence is TGTGCCAGCAGCGAAACGGGATTTAAAGAGACCCAGTACTTC. This translates into CASSETGFKETQYF. The rearrangement uses TRBV7-6 and TRBJ2-5, with D perhaps matching TRBD2 (5 bases). Between the trimmed V and J ends, which lost 5 bases and 3 bases, there was a span of 13 bases. The CDR3 totals 14 residues. Germline V gives CDR1 SGHVS, CDR2 FNYEAQ.

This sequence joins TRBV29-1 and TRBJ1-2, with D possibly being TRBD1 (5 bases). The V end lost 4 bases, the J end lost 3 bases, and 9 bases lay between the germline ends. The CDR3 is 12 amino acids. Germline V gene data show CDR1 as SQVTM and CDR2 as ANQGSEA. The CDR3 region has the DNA TGCAGCGTTGTACGAGGGGACTATGGCTACACCTTC. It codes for CSVVRGDYGYTF.

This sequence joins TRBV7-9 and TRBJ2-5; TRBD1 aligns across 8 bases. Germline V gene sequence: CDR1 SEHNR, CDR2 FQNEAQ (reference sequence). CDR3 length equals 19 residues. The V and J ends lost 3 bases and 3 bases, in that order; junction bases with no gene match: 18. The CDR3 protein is CASSLGEYRGTPRKETQYF. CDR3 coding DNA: TGTGCCAGCAGCTTGGGGGAATACAGGGGGACCCCAAGGAAAGAGACCCAGTACTTC.

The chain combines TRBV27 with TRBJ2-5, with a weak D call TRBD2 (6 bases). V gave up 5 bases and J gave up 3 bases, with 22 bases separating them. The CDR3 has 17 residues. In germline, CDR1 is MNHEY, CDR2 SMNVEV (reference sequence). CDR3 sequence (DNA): TGTGCCAGCAGTCCCGAGGTGGGACTGCAAACCAAAGAGACCCAGTACTTC. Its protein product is CASSPEVGLQTKETQYF.

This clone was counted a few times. CDR3 bases: TGTGCCAGCAGCTCCCCGAACGGAAACACCATATATTTT. Amino acids: CASSSPNGNTIYF. The V and J genes are TRBV7-9 and TRBJ1-3; D gene uncertain. The CDR3 is 13 residues long. Germline assignment: CDR1 SEHNR and CDR2 FQNEAQ (reference sequence). V was trimmed by 4 bases and J by 4 bases, leaving 8 bases between them.

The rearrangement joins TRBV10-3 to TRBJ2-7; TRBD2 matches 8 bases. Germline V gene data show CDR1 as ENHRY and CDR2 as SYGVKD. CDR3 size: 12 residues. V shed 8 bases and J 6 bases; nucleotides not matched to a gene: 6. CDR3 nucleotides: TGTGCCATCCGGGGGAGCGGGGGCGAGCAGTACTTC. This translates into CAIRGSGGEQYF.

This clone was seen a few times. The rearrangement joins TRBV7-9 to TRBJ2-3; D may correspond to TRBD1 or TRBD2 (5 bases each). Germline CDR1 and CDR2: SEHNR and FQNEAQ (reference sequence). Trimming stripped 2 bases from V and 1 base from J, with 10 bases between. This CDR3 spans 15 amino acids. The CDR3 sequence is CASSLYPGRTDTQYF. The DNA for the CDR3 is TGTGCCAGCAGCTTATACCCGGGACGCACAGATACGCAGTATTTT.

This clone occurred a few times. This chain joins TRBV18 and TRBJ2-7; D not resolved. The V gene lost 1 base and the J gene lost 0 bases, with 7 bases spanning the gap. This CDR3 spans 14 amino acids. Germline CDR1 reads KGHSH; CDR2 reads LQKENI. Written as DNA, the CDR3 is TGTGCCAGCTCACCACAGTCCAACTCCTACGAGCAGTACTTC. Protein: CASSPQSNSYEQYF.

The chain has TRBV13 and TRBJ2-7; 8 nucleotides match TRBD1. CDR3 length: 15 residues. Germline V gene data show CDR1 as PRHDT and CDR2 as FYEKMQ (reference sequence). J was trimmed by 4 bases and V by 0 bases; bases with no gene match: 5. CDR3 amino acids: CASSLGGQGIYEQYF. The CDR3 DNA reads TGTGCCAGCAGCTTAGGTGGACAGGGTATATACGAGCAGTACTTC.

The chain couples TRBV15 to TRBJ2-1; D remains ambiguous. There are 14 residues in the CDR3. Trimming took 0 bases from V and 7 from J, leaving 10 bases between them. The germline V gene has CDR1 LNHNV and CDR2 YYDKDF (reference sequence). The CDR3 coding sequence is TGTGCCACCAGCAGAGAGGGGTCCGGAAATGAGCAGTTCTTC. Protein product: CATSREGSGNEQFF.

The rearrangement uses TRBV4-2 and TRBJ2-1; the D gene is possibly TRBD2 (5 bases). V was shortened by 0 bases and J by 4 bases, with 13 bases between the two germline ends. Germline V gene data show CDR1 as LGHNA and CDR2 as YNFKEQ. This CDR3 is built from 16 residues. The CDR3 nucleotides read TGTGCCAGCAGCCAAGAGGCGGGCTCCCCGTACAATGAGCAGTTCTTC. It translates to CASSQEAGSPYNEQFF.

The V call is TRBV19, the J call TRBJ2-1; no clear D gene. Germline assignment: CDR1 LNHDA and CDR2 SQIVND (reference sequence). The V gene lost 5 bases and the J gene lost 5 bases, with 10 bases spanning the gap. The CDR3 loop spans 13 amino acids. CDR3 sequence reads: CASSPSLNNEQFF. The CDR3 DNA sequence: TGTGCCAGTAGTCCTTCACTCAACAATGAGCAGTTCTTC.

CDR3 loop: CASSRQGYSNQPQHF. The CDR3 DNA follows: TGTGCCAGCAGCCGACAGGGCTATAGCAATCAGCCCCAGCATTTT. V is TRBV7-2 and J is TRBJ1-5; 7 bases map to TRBD1. This CDR3 contains 15 residues. Germline CDR1 SGHTA, CDR2 FQGNSA. The V and J ends lost 5 bases and 0 bases, in that order; junction bases with no gene match: 4. Together with reference TRBV7-2 and TRBJ1-5, the CDR3 gives the full variable domain: GAGVSQSPSNKVTEKGKDVELRCDPISGHTALYWYRQSLGQGLEFLIYFQGNSAPDKSGLPSDRFSAERTGGSVSTLTIQRTQQEDSAVYLCASSRQGYSNQPQHFGDGTRLSIL.

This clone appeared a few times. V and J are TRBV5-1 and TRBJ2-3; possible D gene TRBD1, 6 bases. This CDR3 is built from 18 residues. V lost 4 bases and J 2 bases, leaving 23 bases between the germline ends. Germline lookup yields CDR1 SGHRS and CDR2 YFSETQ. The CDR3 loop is CASSLKTGIGRTTDTQYF. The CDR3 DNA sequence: TGCGCCAGCAGCCTCAAAACAGGGATTGGACGCACCACAGATACGCAGTATTTT.

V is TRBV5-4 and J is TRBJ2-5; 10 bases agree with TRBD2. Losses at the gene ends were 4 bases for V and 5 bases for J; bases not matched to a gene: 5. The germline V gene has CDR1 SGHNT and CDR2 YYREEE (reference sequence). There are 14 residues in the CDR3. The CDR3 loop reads CASSPGLAFETQYF. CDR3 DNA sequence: TGTGCCAGCAGCCCGGGACTAGCGTTTGAGACCCAGTACTTC.